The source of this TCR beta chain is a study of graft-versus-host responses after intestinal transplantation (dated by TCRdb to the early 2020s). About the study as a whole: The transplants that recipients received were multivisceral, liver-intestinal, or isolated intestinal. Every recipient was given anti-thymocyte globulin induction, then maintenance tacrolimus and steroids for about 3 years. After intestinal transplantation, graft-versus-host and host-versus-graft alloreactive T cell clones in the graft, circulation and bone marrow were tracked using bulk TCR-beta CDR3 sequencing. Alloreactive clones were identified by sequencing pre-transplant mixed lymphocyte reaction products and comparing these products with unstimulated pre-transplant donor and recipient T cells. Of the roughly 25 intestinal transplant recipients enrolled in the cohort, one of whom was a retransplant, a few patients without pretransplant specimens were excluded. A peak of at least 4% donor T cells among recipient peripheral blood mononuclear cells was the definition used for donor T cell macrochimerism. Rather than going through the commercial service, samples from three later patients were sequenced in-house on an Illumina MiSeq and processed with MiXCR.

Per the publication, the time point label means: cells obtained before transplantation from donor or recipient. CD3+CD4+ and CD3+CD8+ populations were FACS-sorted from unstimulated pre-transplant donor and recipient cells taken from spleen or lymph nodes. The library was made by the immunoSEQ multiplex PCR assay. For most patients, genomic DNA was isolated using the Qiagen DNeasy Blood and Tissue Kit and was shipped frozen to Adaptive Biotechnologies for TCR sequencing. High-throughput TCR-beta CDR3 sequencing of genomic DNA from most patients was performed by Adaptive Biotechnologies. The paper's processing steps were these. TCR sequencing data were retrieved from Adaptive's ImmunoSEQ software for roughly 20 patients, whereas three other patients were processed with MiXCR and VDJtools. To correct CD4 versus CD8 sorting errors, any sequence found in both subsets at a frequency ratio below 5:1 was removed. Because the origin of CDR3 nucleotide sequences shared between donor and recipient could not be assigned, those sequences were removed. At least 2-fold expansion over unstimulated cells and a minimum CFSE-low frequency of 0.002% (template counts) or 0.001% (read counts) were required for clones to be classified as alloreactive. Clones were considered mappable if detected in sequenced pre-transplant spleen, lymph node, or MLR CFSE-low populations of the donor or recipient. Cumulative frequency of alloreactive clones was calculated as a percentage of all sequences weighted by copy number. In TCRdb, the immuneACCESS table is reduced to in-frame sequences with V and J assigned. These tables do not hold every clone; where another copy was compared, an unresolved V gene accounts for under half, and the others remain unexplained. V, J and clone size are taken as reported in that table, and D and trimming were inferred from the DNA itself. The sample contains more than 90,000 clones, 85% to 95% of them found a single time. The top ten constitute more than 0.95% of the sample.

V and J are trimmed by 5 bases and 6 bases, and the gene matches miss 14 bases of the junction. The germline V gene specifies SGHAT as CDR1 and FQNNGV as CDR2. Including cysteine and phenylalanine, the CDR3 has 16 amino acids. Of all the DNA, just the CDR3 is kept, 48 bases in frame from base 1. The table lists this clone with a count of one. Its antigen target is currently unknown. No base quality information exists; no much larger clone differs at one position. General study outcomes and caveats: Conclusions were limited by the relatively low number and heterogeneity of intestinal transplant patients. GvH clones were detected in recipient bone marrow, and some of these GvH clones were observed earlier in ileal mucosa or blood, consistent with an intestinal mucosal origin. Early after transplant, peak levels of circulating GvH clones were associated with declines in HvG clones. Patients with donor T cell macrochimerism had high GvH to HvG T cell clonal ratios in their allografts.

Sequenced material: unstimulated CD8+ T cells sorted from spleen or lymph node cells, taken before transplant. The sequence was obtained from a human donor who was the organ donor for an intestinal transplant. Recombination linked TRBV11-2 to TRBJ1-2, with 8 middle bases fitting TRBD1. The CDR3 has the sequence CASSPPDRAVVHGYTF. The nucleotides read TGTGCCAGCAGCCCCCCGGACAGGGCGGTGGTCCATGGCTACACCTTC.